Below, 31 T cell receptor beta chains from the same sample are listed, as sequenced in a study of blood T cell repertoires in COVID-19. Clones were sequenced by immunoSEQ multiplex PCR, and TCRdb holds only the in-frame ones, with some missing. The top ten hold roughly 6.4% of the sample, which has roughly 20,000 clones, roughly nine tenths seen once. Sequenced input: peripheral blood. These receptor sequences come from a human donor in a cohort sampled during active COVID-19.

The V and J genes are TRBV2 and TRBJ1-2, with 7 bases identical to TRBD1. Germline assignment: CDR1 SNHLY and CDR2 FYNNEI. After removal of 7 bases from V and 4 bases from J, the junction contained 15 bases not matched to a gene. The CDR3 covers 16 residues. CDR3 nucleotide sequence: TGTGCCAGCACTCCCCCAGGGACAGTAACTACCTATGGCTACACCTTC. Protein sequence: CASTPPGTVTTYGYTF.

This clone has only one observation. CDR3 residues: CASSFGPTTGELFF. CDR3 sequence (DNA): TGTGCCAGCAGCTTTGGGCCGACCACCGGGGAGCTGTTTTTT. The chain recombines TRBV7-3 with TRBJ2-2; D is undetermined. From germline, CDR1 is SGHTA and CDR2 FQGTGA. The V end lost 3 bases, the J end lost 4 bases, and 9 bases lay between the germline ends. CDR3 length equals 14 residues. Supplemented by reference TRBV7-3 and TRBJ2-2, the full variable domain reads GAGVSQTPSNKVTEKGKYVELRCDPISGHTALYWYRQSLGQGPEFLIYFQGTGAADDSGLPNDRFFAVRPEGSVSTLKIQRTERGDSAVYLCASSFGPTTGELFFGEGSRLTVL.

The CDR3 sequence is CASGLGLADYNEQFF. CDR3 DNA: TGTGCTAGTGGTTTGGGACTAGCAGATTACAATGAGCAGTTCTTC. The chain is built from TRBV12-5 and TRBJ2-1, with 7 bases lining up with TRBD2. V shed 1 base, J shed 4 bases, and the junction held 4 bases outside the gene matches. This CDR3 is 15 amino acids long. CDR1 is LGHNT, CDR2 FRNRAP, per germline.

This sequence joins TRBV6-6 and TRBJ2-3, with 13 bases aligning to TRBD2. Germline CDR1 and CDR2: MNHNY and SVGAGI (reference sequence). The trim removed 5 bases at V and 2 bases at J, leaving 7 bases unmatched. The CDR3 is 17 amino acids. CDR3 loop: CASSPRTSGRFTDTQYF. Written as DNA, the CDR3 is TGTGCCAGCAGTCCTAGGACTAGCGGGAGATTCACAGATACGCAGTATTTT.

This chain links TRBV30 with TRBJ1-3, with TRBD1 identical over 8 bases. The CDR3 contains 16 residues. The J segment lost 0 bases and the V segment lost 1 base, leaving 5 bases of the junction unmatched. Germline values: CDR1 GTSNPN, CDR2 SVGIG (reference sequence). The CDR3 DNA reads as TGTGCCTGGAGTGCGGACAGGGTCCCCTCTGGAAACACCATATATTTT. Translated: CAWSADRVPSGNTIYF. Based on the CDR3 plus reference TRBV30 and TRBJ1-3, the full variable domain is SQTIHQWPATLVQPVGSPLSLECTVEGTSNPNLYWYRQAAGRGLQLLFYSVGIGQISSEVPQNLSASRPQDRQFILSSKKLLLSDSGFYLCAWSADRVPSGNTIYFGEGSWLTVV.

J is TRBJ2-3 and V is TRBV29-1; 9 nucleotides agree with TRBD2. Germline CDR1 and CDR2: SQVTM and ANQGSEA. V shed 3 bases, J shed 2 bases, and the junction held 6 bases outside the gene matches. This CDR3 comprises 15 residues. The CDR3 loop reads CSVDSLAGDTDTQYF. In DNA form, the CDR3 reads TGCAGCGTTGATTCCTTAGCGGGAGACACAGATACGCAGTATTTT.

This CDR3 is CASSIGTGFEQFF. Written as DNA, the CDR3 is TGTGCCAGTAGTATCGGGACAGGGTTCGAGCAGTTCTTC. The chain carries TRBV19 and TRBJ2-1; 9 nucleotides agree with TRBD1. The CDR3 contains 13 residues. With 3 bases clipped from V and 10 bases from J, the junction kept 4 bases outside the gene matches. The V gene's germline CDR1 is LNHDA and CDR2 SQIVND (reference sequence).

This clone was picked up a small number of times. V and J are TRBV28 and TRBJ2-1; D is ambiguous. The V gene lost 6 bases and the J gene lost 10 bases, with 10 bases spanning the gap. CDR1 is MDHEN and CDR2 is SYDVKM in the germline V gene. This CDR3 spans 11 amino acids. Here the CDR3 DNA reads TGTGCCAGCAGCTCCAATCAGGAGCAGTTCTTC. Protein: CASSSNQEQFF.

The V and J genes are TRBV27 and TRBJ2-5; the D gene is possibly TRBD2 (6 bases). CDR1 and CDR2 from the germline V gene are MNHEY and SMNVEV (reference sequence). The CDR3 is 14 amino acids. V was clipped by 4 bases and J by 2 bases, with 11 bases between them. The CDR3 DNA reads TGTGCCAGCAGTTCCGCGGGGTCTCAAGAGACCCAGTACTTC. Residues: CASSSAGSQETQYF.

The chain employs TRBV28 and TRBJ1-2; D unresolved. Germline V CDR1 and CDR2: MDHEN, SYDVKM. Trimming removed 6 bases from V and 3 bases from J, with 5 bases in between. The CDR3 totals 11 residues. The CDR3 protein is CASSRYYGYTF. CDR3 nucleotides: TGTGCCAGCAGCCGGTACTATGGCTACACCTTC.

V usage is TRBV6-6 and J usage is TRBJ2-6; D perhaps matches TRBD2 (6 bases). Germline CDR1 is MNHNY and CDR2 is SVGAGI (reference sequence). V was pared by 5 bases and J by 0 bases, with 20 bases between. The CDR3 has 19 amino acids. The CDR3 nucleotides read TGTGCCAGCAGTCGCGGGGAGTCCACGTGGGGCTCTGGGGCCAACGTCCTGACTTTC. As protein: CASSRGESTWGSGANVLTF.

The chain employs TRBV27 and TRBJ1-1; TRBD1 matches at 7 bases. Trimming at V came to 6 bases and at J to 1 base, leaving 8 bases not matched to a gene. The germline CDR1 and CDR2 sequences are MNHEY and SMNVEV (reference sequence). The CDR3 runs 15 residues. The CDR3 loop reads CASSLGGFGNTEAFF. CDR3 DNA sequence: TGTGCCAGCAGCCTAGGGGGCTTCGGGAACACTGAAGCTTTCTTT.

This chain connects TRBV5-5 to TRBJ2-7, with a possible D match to TRBD1 (6 bases). Trimming took off 0 bases at V and 2 bases at J, with 24 bases between the two ends. CDR1 is SGHKS, CDR2 YYEKEE, per germline (reference sequence). The CDR3 has 19 residues. The CDR3 DNA reads as TGTGCCAGCAGCTTGGCCCCGGCCAACCCGACAGGAACTACCTACGAGCAGTACTTC. It is translated as CASSLAPANPTGTTYEQYF.

The chain couples TRBV28 to TRBJ1-2, with D tentatively TRBD1 (5 bases). Germline assignment: CDR1 MDHEN and CDR2 SYDVKM. The CDR3 consists of 15 residues. The ends were cut back, 5 bases at V and 4 bases at J, with 17 bases in the middle. The CDR3 is CASSPGGEGPYGYTF. DNA for the CDR3: TGTGCCAGCAGTCCCGGGGGTGAGGGGCCCTATGGCTACACCTTC.

This clone has only a few counts. The chain combines TRBV11-3 with TRBJ2-1; weak D call: TRBD2 (5 bases). The V end was cut by 1 base, the J end by 5 bases, with 9 bases between. The CDR3 runs 14 residues. The germline gives CDR1 SGHNT, CDR2 YENEEA. The CDR3 region is CASSLGAGNNEQFF. CDR3 in DNA: TGTGCCAGCAGCTTAGGAGCCGGGAACAATGAGCAGTTCTTC.

This rearrangement joins TRBV19 to TRBJ2-6; possible D gene TRBD1, 6 bases. The germline V gene has CDR1 LNHDA and CDR2 SQIVND (reference sequence). Trimming removed 6 bases at V and 2 bases at J, with 14 bases between. The CDR3 is 16 residues long. CDR3: CASSSPRGAGANVLTF. The CDR3 coding sequence is TGTGCCAGTAGCTCACCCAGGGGAGCTGGGGCCAACGTCCTGACTTTC. The full variable domain, with the rest looked up from reference TRBV19 and TRBJ2-6, is DGGITQSPKYLFRKEGQNVTLSCEQNLNHDAMYWYRQDPGQGLRLIYYSQIVNDFQKGDIAEGYSVSREKKESFPLTVTSAQKNPTAFYLCASSSPRGAGANVLTFGAGSRLTVL.

The CDR3 protein is CASSKGQTSTNEKLFF. The CDR3 DNA reads as TGTGCCAGCAGCAAGGGACAGACATCAACTAATGAAAAACTGTTTTTT. The J gene is TRBJ1-4, the V gene TRBV11-2, with 7 bases lining up with TRBD1. This CDR3 has 16 residues. V dropped 5 bases and J dropped 0; count of bases not matched to a gene: 6. Germline V lookup: CDR1 SGHAT, CDR2 FQNNGV.

The V gene is TRBV3-1 (or the pseudogene TRBV3-2), the J gene TRBJ2-7, with 13 positions matching TRBD2. The J segment lost 6 bases and the V segment lost 3 bases, leaving 2 bases of the junction unmatched. This CDR3 contains 14 residues. CDR1 is LGHDT, CDR2 YNNKEL, per germline (reference sequence). CDR3 sequence: CASSHGLAGAEQYF. DNA of the CDR3: TGTGCCAGCAGCCACGGACTAGCGGGAGCCGAGCAGTACTTC.

This clone was counted a few times. The genes are TRBV27 and TRBJ2-1; no clear D. The ends were cut back, 8 bases at V and 15 bases at J, with 8 bases in the middle. CDR3 length: 8 residues. Germline V lookup: CDR1 MNHEY, CDR2 SMNVEV (reference sequence). The CDR3 DNA reads as TGTGCCAGCCATCCGAGGTTCTTC. Translating gives CASHPRFF.

The V call is TRBV5-6, the J call TRBJ1-1; TRBD1 aligns across 11 bases. Germline CDR1 SGHDT, CDR2 YYEEEE. The CDR3 sequence is 15 residues long. J lost 4 bases, V lost 5 bases, and 7 bases had no gene match. The CDR3 here is CASSPGTGGITEAFF. The DNA for the CDR3 is TGTGCCAGCAGTCCGGGGACAGGGGGAATCACTGAAGCTTTCTTT.

This chain joins TRBV4-1 and TRBJ2-3, with 8 bases matching TRBD1. Germline trimming cut 4 bases from V and 2 bases from J; bases unmatched to any gene: 8. Germline CDR1 MGHRA, CDR2 YSYEKL. This CDR3 region has 16 residues. This CDR3 is CASSRSGTGYTDTQYF. As DNA, the CDR3 is TGCGCCAGCAGCCGTTCGGGGACAGGATACACAGATACGCAGTATTTT.

V is TRBV2 and J is TRBJ2-1, with 8 bases aligning to TRBD1. Per the germline V gene, CDR1 is SNHLY and CDR2 is FYNNEI. The CDR3 sequence is 15 residues long. V trimming: 2 bases; J trimming: 0 bases; junction bases outside the gene matches: 0. The CDR3 DNA reads TGTGCCAGCAGTGAACAGGGGGCCTCCTACAATGAGCAGTTCTTC. Amino acid sequence: CASSEQGASYNEQFF.

CDR3 residues: CASSKGTVNYEQYF. The CDR3, as DNA: TGTGCCAGCAGTAAGGGGACAGTTAACTACGAGCAGTACTTC. The rearrangement joins TRBV6-5 to TRBJ2-7, with 7 bases matching TRBD1. V gave up 5 bases and J gave up 3 bases; unmatched junction bases: 7. The germline V gene encodes CDR1 MNHEY and CDR2 SVGAGI. CDR3 length equals 14 residues.

V usage is TRBV4-1 and J usage is TRBJ2-6; 7 bases align to TRBD2. Germline V gene sequence: CDR1 MGHRA, CDR2 YSYEKL. This CDR3 has 16 residues. Trimming at V came to 1 base and at J to 3 bases, leaving 3 bases not matched to a gene. CDR3 sequence reads: CASSQGSSGGANVLTF. The CDR3 DNA reads TGCGCCAGCAGCCAAGGTTCTAGCGGTGGGGCCAACGTCCTGACTTTC.

This clone appeared once. In DNA form, the CDR3 reads TGCGCCAGCAGCCACACCAGAAATAGCAATCAGCCCCAGCATTTT. It specifies CASSHTRNSNQPQHF. V gene TRBV4-1 combines with J gene TRBJ1-5; no clear D. Germline V gives CDR1 MGHRA, CDR2 YSYEKL. There are 15 residues in the CDR3. V lost 3 bases and J 0 bases, leaving 9 bases between the germline ends.

CDR3 bases: TGTGCCAGCAGCCGGAGTGGGGGGGAGCTGTTTTTT. Translating it yields CASSRSGGELFF. This chain connects TRBV3-1 (or the pseudogene TRBV3-2) to TRBJ2-2; D remains ambiguous. This CDR3 is 12 amino acids long. Trimming took off 4 bases at V and 8 bases at J, with 8 bases between the two ends. From germline, CDR1 is LGHDT and CDR2 YNNKEL (reference sequence).

The chain links TRBV12-3 or TRBV12-4 to TRBJ1-1; D call uncertain. The CDR3 runs to 13 residues. Trimming left V 4 bases short and J 1 base short, with 7 bases between. CDR3 in amino acids: CASSWGGNTEAFF. The CDR3 nucleotides read TGTGCCAGCAGTTGGGGAGGGAACACTGAAGCTTTCTTT.

This sequence joins TRBV12-3 or TRBV12-4 and TRBJ2-4; the D is unclear. This CDR3 contains 13 residues. With 5 bases removed from V and 10 bases from J, the gap between germline ends came to 15 bases. The CDR3 nucleotides are TGTGCCAGCAGTCCGGCCCTCCCCGGGATTCAGTACTTC. Protein product: CASSPALPGIQYF.

The genes are TRBV4-2 and TRBJ1-2, with D unclear. CDR3 length equals 13 residues. The V gene lost 1 base and the J gene lost 6 bases, with 9 bases spanning the gap. Germline values: CDR1 LGHNA, CDR2 YNFKEQ. CDR3 sequence: CASSQATADGYTF. CDR3 DNA sequence: TGTGCCAGCAGCCAAGCTACAGCTGATGGCTACACCTTC.

The chain is built from TRBV9 and TRBJ1-5; D ambiguous. The V end was cut by 0 bases, the J end by 0 bases, with 7 bases between. This CDR3 contains 15 residues. Germline V gives CDR1 SGDLS, CDR2 YYNGEE. CDR3 sequence: CASSVGRDSNQPQHF. The DNA for the CDR3 is TGTGCCAGCAGCGTAGGGCGGGATAGCAATCAGCCCCAGCATTTT.

The V call is TRBV9, the J call TRBJ2-3; 7 nucleotides match TRBD1. The CDR3 runs 14 residues. CDR1 and CDR2 (germline): SGDLS, YYNGEE. J was trimmed by 7 bases and V by 1 base; bases with no gene match: 6. CDR3 DNA: TGTGCCAGCAGCGTAACGGACAGGAAAAATACGCAGTATTTT. It specifies CASSVTDRKNTQYF.